This T cell receptor beta chain was recorded in a study of identical twins. Points on this clonotype: Its antigen is still unknown.

Broader study findings: Twin sharing of out-of-frame TCR alpha was underestimated by models in monozygotic pairs. High-abundance cord blood beta clonotypes had fewer insertions; memory repertoires showed none.

The CDR3 is 13 residues long. V lost 2 bases, J lost 4 bases, and 7 bases lay in between. TCRdb reprocessed the 5' RACE reads via MiXCR and lists one record per CDR3 protein. The data contain about 550,000 distinct CDR3 sequences, 20% to 25% of them singletons. The sample was also linked to a second study, of yellow fever vaccine responses in identical twins.

The chain links TRBV12-3 or TRBV12-4 to TRBJ2-3; D is perhaps TRBD1 (5 bases). The TCR originated in a woman between 18 and 30 years old in good health. The specimen sequenced was CD4+ T cells sorted from blood. DNA of the CDR3: TGTGCCAGCAGTTTACAGGGATCAGATACGCAGTATTTT. This encodes CASSLQGSDTQYF.